This TCR beta chain was found in a study of radiation and T cells in renal cell carcinoma. Time point meaning: baseline pretreatment blood. Treatment reported: 15 Gy SBRT to primary tumor, nephrectomy 4 weeks later. Clear cell pathology was present in this patient's renal cell carcinoma. Trimming took 6 bases from V and 6 from J, leaving 17 bases between them. The CDR3 spans 14 residues. Germline V gene lookup returns CDR1 MNHNY and CDR2 SVGAGI (reference sequence). General study findings and limits: Top tumor clonotypes rose in blood 2 weeks post-radiation, then contracted. Without pretreatment biopsies, baseline tumor clonotype presence was undetermined.

Sequencing used immunoSEQ multiplex PCR; TCRdb keeps in-frame clones, though not all of them. Of approximately 110,000 clones in the sample, roughly 80% were seen once. The count of this clone is one. Its antigen is undetermined. The sample was blood, taken from a patient whose treatment included radiotherapy and nephrectomy. This clonotype was sampled from a woman in her sixties with renal cell carcinoma. The chain links TRBV6-6 to TRBJ2-5, with D maybe TRBD2 (5 bases). The CDR3 sequence: CASSPPEGTKTQYF. CDR3 nucleotides: TGTGCCAGCAGCCCTCCAGAGGGTACAAAGACCCAGTACTTC.